This entry is about one T cell receptor (beta chain). After removal of 3 bases from V and 11 bases from J, the junction contained 14 bases not matched to a gene. Germline V lookup: CDR1 SGDLS, CDR2 YYNGEE. The CDR3 runs to 15 residues. The data stem from a study of blood T cells in healthy people across ages. Through a sample-barcoded 5' primer and a J-beta primer mix, a second PCR was run for roughly 6 to 11 cycles. MiXCR, applied by TCRdb to the 5' RACE reads, yields one record per CDR3 protein. The sample lists 850,000 to 1,300,000 distinct CDR3 sequences; 40% to 50% were seen once. The specimen was blood. The chain carries TRBV9 and TRBJ2-5, with TRBD1 matching over 9 bases. The clonotype originates from an older woman in good health. The CDR3 sequence: CASSGDRGWDNEQYF. Written as DNA, the CDR3 is TGTGCCAGCAGCGGAGACAGGGGGTGGGACAATGAGCAGTACTTC.